The 30 T cell receptor beta chains in this list originate from one sample, sequenced in a study of cytomegalovirus exposure and HLA in healthy donors. The PCR made use of 60 Vbeta and 13 Jbeta primers. The table came from immunoSEQ multiplex PCR; TCRdb's copy has only in-frame clones and leaves some out. The sample holds around 170,000 clones, 81% seen once. The specimen sequenced was PBMCs. These receptors all come from a man aged 45 to 65 in good health and CMV-seropositive.

This clone occurred once. The chain links TRBV5-1 to TRBJ2-7, with a possible D match to TRBD2 (5 bases). CDR3 size: 15 residues. The V end lost 4 bases, the J end lost 0 bases, and 14 bases lay between the germline ends. Germline CDR1 reads SGHRS; CDR2 reads YFSETQ. The CDR3 sequence: CASSPDGKSSYEQYF. CDR3 nucleotide sequence: TGCGCCAGCAGCCCGGACGGGAAAAGCTCCTACGAGCAGTACTTC.

The V and J genes are TRBV28 and TRBJ1-5; 9 bases match TRBD1. The length of the CDR3 is 14 residues. CDR1 and CDR2 from the germline V gene are MDHEN and SYDVKM. V lost 6 bases to trimming and J lost 5 bases; unmatched junction nucleotides: 5. The CDR3 DNA follows: TGTGCCAGCAGAGGACAGGGGTTACATCAGCCCCAGCATTTT. As protein: CASRGQGLHQPQHF.

J is TRBJ2-7 and V is TRBV19, with D tentatively TRBD2 (6 bases). V gave up 4 bases and J gave up 7 bases, with 17 bases separating them. The CDR3 covers 14 residues. From germline, CDR1 is LNHDA and CDR2 SQIVND (reference sequence). CDR3 in amino acids: CASSKGDSSREQYF. DNA for the CDR3: TGTGCCAGTAGTAAAGGGGACTCTTCTAGGGAGCAGTACTTC.

This clone has just one count. The chain carries TRBV2 and TRBJ2-2; D perhaps matches TRBD2 (6 bases). The germline V gene has CDR1 SNHLY and CDR2 FYNNEI. Trimming stripped 4 bases from V and 2 bases from J, with 14 bases between. CDR3 length: 16 amino acids. The CDR3 DNA reads TGTGCCAGCAGTGGGAGGGGCGGATTTAACACCGGGGAGCTGTTTTTT. Its protein is CASSGRGGFNTGELFF.

This clone was counted a single time. This sequence joins TRBV27 and TRBJ2-2, with D perhaps matching TRBD1 (5 bases). Trimming took 3 bases from V and 8 from J, leaving 10 bases between them. This CDR3 contains 13 residues. Germline V gene lookup returns CDR1 MNHEY and CDR2 SMNVEV (reference sequence). CDR3 loop: CASSFGAEGELFF. CDR3 sequence (DNA): TGTGCCAGCAGTTTTGGGGCCGAAGGGGAGCTGTTTTTT.

The chain couples TRBV27 to TRBJ2-1; 10 nucleotides match TRBD2. Trimming took 3 bases from V and 4 from J; bases not matched to a gene: 3. The CDR3 runs to 15 residues. Germline lookup yields CDR1 MNHEY and CDR2 SMNVEV (reference sequence). CDR3 DNA: TGTGCCAGCAGTTTGAGCGGGAGGGGGTACAATGAGCAGTTCTTC. This codes for CASSLSGRGYNEQFF.

The table lists this clone with a few counts. V gene TRBV9 combines with J gene TRBJ2-2; D may be TRBD1 (5 bases). Germline V gives CDR1 SGDLS, CDR2 YYNGEE. Trimming removed 2 bases at V and 5 bases at J, with 16 bases between. The CDR3 is 16 amino acids. CDR3 nucleotide sequence: TGTGCCAGCAGCGTGATAATTGGGGCGAGAACCGGGGAGCTGTTTTTT. Translated, it gives CASSVIIGARTGELFF.

The chain uses TRBV5-1 and TRBJ1-4, with D maybe TRBD1 (5 bases). The CDR3 contains 15 residues. Trimming took off 0 bases at V and 7 bases at J, with 13 bases between the two ends. Germline-derived CDR1 and CDR2 are SGHRS and YFSETQ. The chain's CDR3 is CASSLEAGRFEKLFF. Written as DNA, the CDR3 is TGCGCCAGCAGCTTGGAGGCAGGGAGGTTTGAAAAACTGTTTTTT.

The chain has TRBV28 and TRBJ1-4; D might be TRBD1 (6 bases). This CDR3 region has 15 residues. The germline gives CDR1 MDHEN, CDR2 SYDVKM. Trimming took off 2 bases at V and 2 bases at J, with 9 bases between the two ends. CDR3 DNA: TGTGCCAGCAGTTTAGCAGGGGTTACTAATGAAAAACTGTTTTTT. This encodes CASSLAGVTNEKLFF.

The gene calls are TRBV4-2 and TRBJ1-2, with D possibly matching TRBD1 (5 bases). The germline V and J ends were trimmed by 1 base and 4 bases, with 16 bases remaining between them. Germline loops: CDR1 LGHNA, CDR2 YNFKEQ. The CDR3 spans 16 residues. CDR3 nucleotides: TGTGCCAGCAGCCAAGTAAAACAGGACCCTACCTATGGCTACACCTTC. It is translated as CASSQVKQDPTYGYTF.

The V and J genes are TRBV6-5 and TRBJ1-1, with D unresolved. The CDR3 runs 14 residues. The V gene lost 10 bases and the J gene lost 7 bases, with 22 bases spanning the gap. Per germline, CDR1 MNHEY and CDR2 SVGAGI. The CDR3 nucleotides read TGTGCCACCCGTCTGGGCGCGCATTTGAATGAAGCTTTCTTT. Translation gives CATRLGAHLNEAFF.

Note on this clone: The sample holds other DNA sequences that translate to the same CDR3. V and J are TRBV5-6 and TRBJ2-3; D might be TRBD1 (5 bases). V was clipped by 4 bases and J by 5 bases, with 11 bases between them. In germline, CDR1 is SGHDT, CDR2 YYEEEE. The CDR3 covers 13 residues. This CDR3 is CASSLWQGDTQYF. The DNA of the CDR3 is TGTGCCAGCAGCCTTTGGCAGGGAGATACGCAGTATTTT.

The chain joins TRBV4-1 to TRBJ2-1, with D perhaps matching TRBD2 (6 bases). CDR3 length: 13 residues. V was cut by 6 bases and J by 7 bases, with 13 bases left in between. The germline V gene has CDR1 MGHRA and CDR2 YSYEKL. CDR3 nucleotides: TGCGCCAGCAGGTCGACTAGTCTTAATGAGCAGTTCTTC. It codes for CASRSTSLNEQFF.

V gene TRBV6-6 combines with J gene TRBJ2-6, with 7 nucleotides matching TRBD2. J was trimmed by 1 base and V by 5 bases; bases with no gene match: 5. Germline loops: CDR1 MNHNY, CDR2 SVGAGI (reference sequence). The CDR3 loop spans 16 amino acids. The CDR3 DNA sequence: TGTGCCAGCAGTGTGGGGGGGATATCTGGGGCCAACGTCCTGACTTTC. Residues: CASSVGGISGANVLTF.

The V gene is TRBV6-1, the J gene TRBJ2-7; 8 bases match TRBD1. The CDR3 length is 14 residues. V lost 4 bases, J lost 3 bases, and 5 bases stayed unmatched. Looked up from germline, CDR1 is MNHNS and CDR2 is SASEGT. In nucleotides, the CDR3 is TGTGCCAGCAGTGGCTACGGACAGGGCTACGAGCAGTACTTC. Protein sequence: CASSGYGQGYEQYF.

This clone was seen just once. The rearrangement uses TRBV5-1 and TRBJ1-2, with TRBD1 identical over 7 bases. This CDR3 is 13 amino acids long. The V segment lost 4 bases and the J segment 11 bases; nucleotides outside the gene matches: 11. The germline CDR1 and CDR2 sequences are SGHRS and YFSETQ. CDR3 DNA sequence: TGCGCCAGCAGCACGGGACAGATATCGAGTTACACCTTC. Translation: CASSTGQISSYTF.

The genes are TRBV5-1 and TRBJ1-4, with 9 bases that match TRBD1. Germline V gives CDR1 SGHRS, CDR2 YFSETQ. This CDR3 spans 14 amino acids. The V and J ends lost 8 bases and 6 bases, in that order; junction bases with no gene match: 8. The CDR3 spells CASTGGGSDEKLFF. In DNA, the CDR3 is TGCGCCAGTACAGGGGGCGGGAGCGATGAAAAACTGTTTTTT.

The chain recombines TRBV6-1 with TRBJ2-7; TRBD2 is a possible D gene (6 bases). There are 16 residues in the CDR3. Germline V gene sequence: CDR1 MNHNS, CDR2 SASEGT. The V and J ends lost 2 bases and 6 bases respectively, with 20 bases between them. CDR3 protein: CASSEYRGGAGGEQYF. In nucleotides, the CDR3 is TGTGCCAGCAGTGAATACCGCGGCGGGGCAGGTGGCGAGCAGTACTTC.

The chain links TRBV28 to TRBJ1-3, with 9 bases fitting TRBD1. Trimming cost V 2 bases and J 0 bases; bases outside gene matches: 5. This CDR3 is 17 amino acids long. Germline V gives CDR1 MDHEN, CDR2 SYDVKM. CDR3 protein: CASSLGTGFPSGNTIYF. CDR3 DNA: TGTGCCAGCAGTTTAGGGACAGGGTTTCCCTCTGGAAACACCATATATTTT.

The chain employs TRBV21-1 and TRBJ2-7; the table names TRBD1, a call not compared with the DNA. TRBV21-1 is given as a pseudogene. This CDR3 has 18 residues. CDR3 coding DNA: TGTGCCAGCAGCAAAGGCCGAGACAGGGGGCCCGGGGGGGATGAGCAGTACTTC. Its protein product is CASSKGRDRGPGGDEQYF.

J is TRBJ1-2 and V is TRBV21-1; the DNA was not used to check the table's D call, TRBD1. TRBV21-1 represents a pseudogene. This CDR3 comprises 24 residues. CDR3 sequence (DNA): TGTGCCAGCAGCATTAGTTTCGATCGGGGGGACAGGGTCACCCCATTCCTCGCTAACTATGGCTACACCTTC. Translating it yields CASSISFDRGDRVTPFLANYGYTF.

The DNA for the CDR3 is TGTGCCAGCAGTTACAGGGGTAATGAAAAACTGTTTTTT. The encoded protein is CASSYRGNEKLFF. The chain uses TRBV6-5 and TRBJ1-4; D is perhaps TRBD1 (5 bases). The V gene's germline CDR1 is MNHEY and CDR2 SVGAGI. There are 13 residues in the CDR3. V was pared by 2 bases and J by 4 bases, with 5 bases between.

The rearrangement links TRBV5-1 to TRBJ1-1; D ambiguous. The V gene lost 0 bases and the J gene lost 6 bases, with 12 bases spanning the gap. The germline CDR1 and CDR2 sequences are SGHRS and YFSETQ. This CDR3 comprises 14 residues. The CDR3 is CASSLAGSSAEAFF. The CDR3 DNA is TGCGCCAGCAGCTTGGCCGGTAGCAGCGCTGAAGCTTTCTTT.

This clone has just one count. The V gene is TRBV20-1, the J gene TRBJ1-2, with D possibly being TRBD1 (6 bases). This CDR3 is built from 11 residues. Germline lookup yields CDR1 DFQATT and CDR2 SNEGSKA (reference sequence). The CDR3 sequence is CMGAVNYGYTF. In DNA form, the CDR3 reads TGCATGGGGGCTGTAAACTATGGCTACACCTTC.

The V and J genes are TRBV28 and TRBJ1-1; a weak D match, TRBD1 (6 bases). Between the trimmed V and J ends, which lost 8 bases and 1 base, there was a span of 11 bases. The CDR3 is 13 residues long. CDR1 MDHEN and CDR2 SYDVKM come from the germline V gene. The CDR3 region is CASGGPPNTEAFF. The CDR3 coding sequence is TGTGCCAGCGGGGGCCCCCCGAACACTGAAGCTTTCTTT. The variable domain in full, completed from reference TRBV28 and TRBJ1-1, reads DVKVTQSSRYLVKRTGEKVFLECVQDMDHENMFWYRQDPGLGLRLIYFSYDVKMKEKGDIPEGYSVSREKKERFSLILESASTNQTSMYLCASGGPPNTEAFFGQGTRLTVV.

The V call is TRBV28, the J call TRBJ2-7; 10 nucleotides align to TRBD2. Germline V gives CDR1 MDHEN, CDR2 SYDVKM. This CDR3 is built from 15 residues. With V trimmed by 3 bases and J by 2 bases, 4 bases remained unmatched. The CDR3 nucleotides read TGTGCCAGCAGTTTCAGCGGGGGGGCCCCCTACGAGCAGTACTTC. This translates into CASSFSGGAPYEQYF.

V gene TRBV5-1 combines with J gene TRBJ1-4; TRBD1 matches 8 bases. The V and J ends lost 5 bases and 3 bases, in that order; junction bases with no gene match: 6. The CDR3 is made up of 15 amino acids. In germline, CDR1 is SGHRS, CDR2 YFSETQ. CDR3 sequence (DNA): TGCGCCAGCAGGCAGGGGGCGCCGGCTAATGAAAAACTGTTTTTT. It is translated as CASRQGAPANEKLFF. Full variable domain (outside the CDR3, taken from reference TRBV5-1 and TRBJ1-4): KAGVTQTPRYLIKTRGQQVTLSCSPISGHRSVSWYQQTPGQGLQFLFEYFSETQRNKGNFPGRFSGRQFSNSRSEMNVSTLELGDSALYLCASRQGAPANEKLFFGSGTQLSVL.

The V gene is TRBV11-2, the J gene TRBJ2-2, with D maybe TRBD1 (7 bases). In germline, CDR1 is SGHAT, CDR2 FQNNGV. CDR3 size: 15 residues. V gave up 5 bases and J gave up 4 bases, with 14 bases separating them. This chain's CDR3 is CASSRGTVATGELFF. The DNA of the CDR3 is TGTGCCAGCAGCCGGGGGACAGTTGCCACCGGGGAGCTGTTTTTT.

The V call is TRBV5-1, the J call TRBJ2-1; D might be TRBD2 (5 bases). Germline V lookup: CDR1 SGHRS, CDR2 YFSETQ. The CDR3 sequence is 15 residues long. The V and J ends lost 4 bases and 0 bases respectively, with 11 bases between them. CDR3 loop: CASSQEAGSYNEQFF. CDR3 bases: TGCGCCAGCAGCCAGGAGGCGGGCTCCTACAATGAGCAGTTCTTC.

This chain uses TRBV28 with TRBJ1-6; 7 bases map to TRBD1. The V segment lost 2 bases and the J segment 9 bases; nucleotides outside the gene matches: 7. The CDR3 is 15 amino acids. Germline V CDR1 and CDR2: MDHEN, SYDVKM. The CDR3 sequence: CASSLEGAIGSPLHF. The DNA of the CDR3 is TGTGCCAGCAGTTTAGAGGGGGCAATCGGTTCACCCCTCCACTTT.